The clone carrying this T cell receptor beta chain has a handful of counts. Its antigen remains unknown. The time point: persistent/refractory GD, antithyroid drugs over 5 years with positive TRAb. The TCR library used RNA extracted from PBMCs. The patients were drawn from one endocrinology department in Xi'an, China. The data derive from a study of regulatory T cells in long-lasting Graves disease. Study at large: The definition of persistent Graves' disease was over 5 years of antithyroid drugs with positive TSH receptor antibodies.

Trimming stripped 0 bases from V and 5 bases from J, with 13 bases between. Per the germline V gene, CDR1 is DFQATT and CDR2 is SNEGSKA (reference sequence). This CDR3 is built from 14 residues. Broader study findings: Persistent disease exhibited a predilection for TRBV28, TRBJ1-2 and TRBJ2-5.

Both iRepertoire HTBI primers and Arm-PCR of CDR3 regions were used to build the TCR beta libraries. Authors' data handling: Analysis of the samples identified 60 to 75 TRBV and more than eleven TRBJ segments. One entry per CDR3 protein, called by TCRdb with MiXCR from the multiplex PCR reads. TCRdb's processing, not the authors' own work, is the source of the V and J calls. This repertoire shows almost 350,000 distinct CDR3 sequences, roughly a fifth found once; its top ten account for less than 35%. The clonotype was recovered from a female donor with Graves disease. The chain couples TRBV20-1 to TRBJ2-5; D gene ambiguous. Material: peripheral blood mononuclear cells (PBMCs), obtained when the disease was refractory, from a patient treated with antithyroid drugs. The CDR3 DNA sequence: TGCAGTGCTAGAGATATAGGGATTAGGGAGACCCAGTACTTC. This gives the protein CSARDIGIRETQYF.